This TCR beta chain was sequenced for a study of blood T cells in healthy people across ages. The germline V gene encodes CDR1 MNHEY and CDR2 SVGEGT. The CDR3 sequence is 14 residues long. V gave up 2 bases and J gave up 6 bases, with 10 bases separating them. Worth noting for this clonotype: Its antigen is as yet unknown.

Total RNA, at least 5 micrograms per sample, came from PBMCs. Sample-barcoded 5' priming and a J-beta primer mix drove a second PCR of 7 to 11 cycles. From the 5' RACE reads, TCRdb called clonotypes with MiXCR, one entry per CDR3 protein. This table has more than 800,000 distinct CDR3 sequences, 29% appearing once. Overall study results and limits: CMV status of donors was not determined, possibly confounding expanded clonotype changes.

The receptor's source is an elderly woman in good health. The sequencing sample was made of blood. J is TRBJ2-2 and V is TRBV6-2 or TRBV6-3; D not resolved. The CDR3, as DNA: TGTGCCAGCAGTTACGCGCTAAAAGCCGGGGAGCTGTTTTTT. It codes for CASSYALKAGELFF.